The rows below give T cell receptor beta chains drawn from one sample of a study of cytomegalovirus exposure and HLA in healthy donors. The repertoire was sequenced with immunoSEQ multiplex PCR; TCRdb's copy has only in-frame clones and lacks some. The data contain approximately 190,000 clones, 65% to 85% of them singletons. Sequencing was done on a sample of PBMCs. The receptors come from a man aged 45-65 years in good health and CMV-seronegative. CDR3s include the opening cysteine and the closing phenylalanine or tryptophan. The D gene is left open where the match is weak. Not every row has a clone size; where given, it reads once, few, many or a size class.

size	length	V	D	J	CDR3	DNA
.	16	TRBV7-6	TRBD2	TRBJ2-1	CASSGGGSFSYNEQFF	TGTGCCAGCAGCGGGGGGGGGAGTTTCTCCTACAATGAGCAGTTCTTC
.	14	TRBV7-6	TRBD1	TRBJ1-5	CASSSTGGNQPQHF	TGTGCCAGCAGCTCCACAGGGGGCAATCAGCCCCAGCATTTT
.	14	TRBV6-5	TRBD1	TRBJ2-2	CASSLTGVTGELFF	TGTGCCAGCAGTTTAACAGGGGTCACCGGGGAGCTGTTTTTT
few	15	TRBV7-2	.	TRBJ2-6	CASSPGSSGANVLTF	TGTGCCAGCAGCCCCGGGAGCTCTGGGGCCAACGTCCTGACTTTC
.	16	TRBV6-5	.	TRBJ2-5	CASSYEGTLVQETQYF	TGTGCCAGCAGTTACGAGGGTACCTTAGTCCAAGAGACCCAGTACTTC
.	16	TRBV4-2	TRBD1	TRBJ1-5	CASSQDSSTGNQPQHF	TGTGCCAGCAGCCAAGATAGCTCGACAGGGAATCAGCCCCAGCATTTT
.	14	TRBV6-5	.	TRBJ1-2	CASSATGGYYGYTF	TGTGCCAGCAGTGCCACGGGGGGGTACTATGGCTACACCTTC
.	16	TRBV5-6	.	TRBJ2-6	CASTPKGVSGANVLTF	TGTGCCAGCACCCCCAAAGGGGTTTCTGGGGCCAACGTCCTGACTTTC
.	13	TRBV5-1	.	TRBJ1-1	CASSTLIGSEAFF	TGCGCCAGCAGTACGCTTATTGGCTCTGAAGCTTTCTTT
.	13	TRBV7-2	.	TRBJ1-2	CASSTRTGEGYTF	TGTGCCAGCAGCACCCGGACGGGAGAAGGCTACACCTTC
.	15	TRBV27	.	TRBJ2-6	CASSLGLSGANVLTF	TGTGCCAGCAGTTTAGGCCTCTCTGGGGCCAACGTCCTGACTTTC
.	14	TRBV7-2	TRBD1	TRBJ1-5	CASSPDRDNQPQHF	TGTGCCAGCAGCCCTGACAGGGACAATCAGCCCCAGCATTTT
once	13	TRBV7-2	.	TRBJ1-6	CASSQELNSPLHF	TGTGCCAGCAGCCAAGAACTCAATTCACCCCTCCACTTT
.	18	TRBV4-1	.	TRBJ1-5	CASSQERGRDISNQPQHF	TGCGCCAGCAGCCAAGAAAGGGGCAGGGACATTAGCAATCAGCCCCAGCATTTT
.	16	TRBV6-6	TRBD2	TRBJ2-1	CASSYSVAGGQNEQFF	TGTGCCAGCAGTTACTCTGTAGCGGGGGGGCAAAATGAGCAGTTCTTC
.	19	TRBV5-5	TRBD1	TRBJ1-6	CASSLGGTDEHQYNSPLHF	TGTGCCAGCAGCTTGGGGGGGACAGACGAACACCAATATAATTCACCCCTCCACTTT
.	15	TRBV19	.	TRBJ1-2	CASSRGGAGSRGYTF	TGTGCCAGTAGTCGAGGAGGGGCCGGATCGCGAGGCTACACCTTC
.	14	TRBV6-5	.	TRBJ1-2	CASSYHGRERGYTF	TGTGCCAGCAGTTACCATGGGAGGGAAAGAGGCTACACCTTC
.	18	TRBV10-2	TRBD1	TRBJ2-3	CASNRGQQLIFSTDTQYF	TGCGCCAGCAATAGGGGACAGCAACTGATATTCTCCACAGATACGCAGTATTTT
once	17	TRBV7-2	.	TRBJ1-4	CASSLPSGGQSNEKLFF	TGTGCCAGCAGCTTACCCTCCGGGGGGCAATCGAATGAAAAACTGTTTTTT
.	15	TRBV7-9	TRBD1	TRBJ1-2	CSSSAPGTGNYGYTF	TGTTCCAGCAGCGCCCCCGGGACAGGAAACTATGGCTACACCTTC
.	13	TRBV2	TRBD2	TRBJ2-7	CASSGGGLSEQYF	TGTGCCAGCAGTGGGGGGGGACTATCGGAGCAGTACTTC
.	13	TRBV2	.	TRBJ2-4	CASSGERVDIQYF	TGTGCCAGCAGCGGGGAGAGGGTAGACATTCAGTACTTC
.	15	TRBV19	.	TRBJ1-3	CASSTPGTGGNTIYF	TGTGCCAGTAGTACCCCCGGAACAGGGGGAAACACCATATATTTT
.	16	TRBV5-6	TRBD1	TRBJ2-7	CASTLPLSGTGNEQYF	TGTGCCAGCACCCTTCCGCTCTCCGGGACAGGGAACGAGCAGTACTTC
.	12	TRBV7-7	.	TRBJ2-2	CASSLTTGELFF	TGTGCTAGCAGCCTAACCACCGGGGAGCTGTTTTTT
.	12	TRBV2	.	TRBJ2-7	CASRVGADEQYF	TGTGCCAGCAGAGTGGGGGCTGACGAGCAGTACTTC
.	15	TRBV7-8	TRBD2	TRBJ2-1	CASSLEGGGADEQFF	TGTGCCAGCAGCTTAGAAGGCGGGGGGGCAGATGAGCAGTTCTTC
once	12	TRBV30	TRBD1	TRBJ1-2	CAWSTGGGGYTF	TGTGCCTGGAGTACAGGGGGAGGAGGCTACACCTTC
.	15	TRBV6-1	TRBD1	TRBJ1-3	CASRADRGPGNTIYF	TGTGCCAGCAGGGCGGACAGGGGGCCGGGAAACACCATATATTTT
.	12	TRBV5-6	.	TRBJ2-2	CASSQDTGELFF	TGTGCCAGCAGCCAGGACACCGGGGAGCTGTTTTTT
once	15	TRBV4-3	.	TRBJ2-3	CASSQGRREADTQYF	TGCGCCAGCAGCCAAGGGCGCAGGGAGGCAGATACGCAGTATTTT
.	13	TRBV14	.	TRBJ2-7	CASSQDSPSEQYF	TGTGCCAGCAGCCAAGATTCTCCCTCGGAGCAGTACTTC
.	13	TRBV7-8	.	TRBJ2-5	CASAGASPGTQYF	TGTGCCAGCGCAGGGGCTAGCCCGGGGACCCAGTACTTC
.	14	TRBV9	.	TRBJ2-1	CASSPGGLDNEQFF	TGTGCCAGCAGCCCAGGGGGACTTGACAATGAGCAGTTCTTC
.	14	TRBV28	.	TRBJ1-5	CASSGAGRNQPQHF	TGTGCCAGCAGTGGGGCGGGGCGGAATCAGCCCCAGCATTTT
.	15	TRBV6-6	TRBD1	TRBJ1-2	CASSYRDRGDYGYTF	TGTGCCAGCAGTTACAGGGACAGGGGGGACTATGGCTACACCTTC
.	12	TRBV7-9	TRBD1	TRBJ1-2	CASSLGQGGYTF	TGTGCCAGCAGCTTAGGACAGGGTGGCTACACCTTC
few	15	TRBV25-1	.	TRBJ1-3	CASSDRERTGNTIYF	TGTGCCAGCAGTGACAGGGAAAGAACTGGAAACACCATATATTTT
.	15	TRBV5-1	.	TRBJ1-4	CASSSGETTNEKLFF	TGCGCCAGCAGCTCCGGAGAAACAACTAATGAAAAACTGTTTTTT
few	13	TRBV2	TRBD1	TRBJ2-7	CASRGTGGSEQYF	TGTGCCAGCAGAGGGACAGGCGGCAGCGAGCAGTACTTC
.	12	TRBV10-3	.	TRBJ2-1	CAAEGRPNEQFF	TGTGCCGCGGAGGGAAGGCCCAATGAGCAGTTCTTC
.	15	TRBV5-1	TRBD1	TRBJ1-4	CASSTMTGGDEKLFF	TGCGCCAGCAGCACTATGACAGGGGGTGATGAAAAACTGTTTTTT
.	14	TRBV30	.	TRBJ1-2	CAWTQWDIPIGYTF	TGTGCCTGGACCCAGTGGGACATCCCAATTGGCTACACCTTC
.	17	TRBV7-6	TRBD1	TRBJ1-3	CASSLAPGGNSGNTIYF	TGTGCCAGCAGCTTAGCACCAGGGGGCAACTCTGGAAACACCATATATTTT
.	15	TRBV11-2	TRBD1	TRBJ2-1	CASSFGQGNLYEQFF	TGTGCCAGCAGCTTCGGACAGGGTAATCTCTATGAGCAGTTCTTC
.	16	TRBV2	TRBD2	TRBJ2-4	CASSEYSGGEKNIQYF	TGTGCCAGCAGTGAGTACAGCGGGGGGGAGAAAAACATTCAGTACTTC
.	14	TRBV9	.	TRBJ1-3	CASSVSGSGNTIYF	TGTGCCAGCAGCGTATCGGGCTCTGGAAACACCATATATTTT
.	15	TRBV4-1	TRBD2	TRBJ2-7	CASSQLSGGDYEQYF	TGCGCCAGCAGCCAACTTAGCGGGGGAGACTACGAGCAGTACTTC
.	12	TRBV13	.	TRBJ1-1	CARGALNTEAFF	TGTGCCAGGGGGGCCCTGAACACTGAAGCTTTCTTT
few	13	TRBV19	TRBD1	TRBJ1-2	CASSADRNYGYTF	TGTGCCAGTAGTGCGGACAGGAACTATGGCTACACCTTC
.	15	TRBV4-1	.	TRBJ1-5	CASSQIGGVWQPQHF	TGCGCCAGCAGCCAGATCGGGGGGGTTTGGCAGCCCCAGCATTTT
.	12	TRBV7-9	.	TRBJ1-2	CASSLVPYGYTF	TGTGCCAGCAGCTTAGTCCCTTATGGCTACACCTTC
.	16	TRBV2	.	TRBJ1-5	CASSEALGGSDQPQHF	TGCGCCAGCAGTGAAGCGCTTGGTGGGAGTGATCAGCCCCAGCATTTT
.	16	TRBV7-9	TRBD1	TRBJ2-7	CASSLSTGQGLGEQYF	TGTGCCAGCAGCTTAAGTACGGGACAGGGACTGGGCGAGCAGTACTTC
few	13	TRBV5-1	.	TRBJ1-6	CASSLDGDSPLHF	TGCGCCAGCAGCTTGGACGGTGATTCACCCCTCCACTTT
once	14	TRBV10-2	.	TRBJ1-5	CASSDPGGHQPQHF	TGCGCCAGCAGTGATCCCGGGGGTCATCAGCCCCAGCATTTT
.	13	TRBV15	.	TRBJ2-5	CATSRGQQETQYF	TGTGCCACCAGCAGAGGACAGCAAGAGACCCAGTACTTC
.	12	TRBV7-2	.	TRBJ2-1	CASSYGQYEQFF	TGTGCCAGCAGTTATGGACAGTATGAGCAGTTCTTC